The following is a T cell receptor beta chain sequence with its context. Its antigen is not known. A much larger clone lies a single base off, so this may be a read error. The authors made TCR beta cDNA from approximately 500 ng total RNA with a constant-region primer. ARM-PCR was slightly modified, and three nested multiplex PCR rounds with it gave rise to the TCR beta libraries. The study ran its first two PCR rounds for roughly 9 cycles each, using TRBV1-TRBV30 forward primers and a C-beta reverse primer. From the multiplex PCR reads, TCRdb called clonotypes with MiXCR, one entry per CDR3 protein. The data hold about 300,000 distinct CDR3 sequences, with approximately 60% observed a single time. The source of the sample is a study of tumor-infiltrating lymphocytes in primary liver carcinoma. Overall study context: Samples returned roughly 3.5 to 8 million productive TCRbeta reads each. Read depth did not differ significantly between tissue types.

Germline V gene sequence: CDR1 MNHNS, CDR2 SASEGT. CDR3 length equals 12 residues. Broader study findings: Tumors had a top-250-clone fraction that was significantly higher than blood (p = 0.039).

The blood RNA (from unsorted whole blood) was obtained, and germline DNA was also extracted. What was sequenced was peripheral blood. The TCR was taken from a man between 35 and 55 years old with primary liver carcinoma and hepatitis B virus infection. V and J are TRBV6-1 and TRBJ2-7; D is uncertain. CDR3 region: CVSADLIYEQYF. The DNA of the CDR3 is TGTGTCAGTGCAGACTTAATCTACGAGCAGTACTTC.